This T cell receptor beta chain is drawn from a study of cytomegalovirus exposure and HLA in healthy donors. Primers for the PCR totalled 60 Vbeta and 13 Jbeta. The method was immunoSEQ multiplex PCR; TCRdb's version includes in-frame clones alone and lacks a portion of them. The top ten hold about 2.1% of the sample, which has almost 200,000 clones, roughly 79% seen once. V lost 2 bases and J lost 3; bases outside the gene matches: 12. Per the germline V gene, CDR1 is MGHDK and CDR2 is SYGVNS. The CDR3 runs to 18 residues. The source is a man aged 30 to 45 in good health and CMV-seronegative. The V gene is TRBV25-1, the J gene TRBJ2-2; 7 bases fit TRBD2. Sequenced material: PBMCs. The CDR3 bases are TGTGCCAGCAGTGAAAAACCCCCGGGGGGTAAATACACCGGGGAGCTGTTTTTT. Translating gives CASSEKPPGGKYTGELFF. Together with reference TRBV25-1 and TRBJ2-2, the CDR3 gives the full variable domain: EADIYQTPRYLVIGTGKKITLECSQTMGHDKMYWYQQDPGMELHLIHYSYGVNSTEKGDLSSESTVSRIRTEHFPLTLESARPSHTSQYLCASSEKPPGGKYTGELFFGEGSRLTVL.